This entry lists 24 T cell receptor beta chains sequenced from one sample in a study of T cell responses to AZD1222 COVID-19 vaccine. Data came from immunoSEQ multiplex PCR; TCRdb stores just in-frame clones and leaves some out. The sample carries about 70,000 clones, roughly 89% recorded once. Source: peripheral blood, taken on day 0 of AZD1222 vaccination. All receptors come from an adult in good health.

This clone was observed once. V is TRBV19 and J is TRBJ2-6, with a weak D call TRBD1 (5 bases). CDR3 length equals 16 residues. Trimming left V 4 bases short and J 2 bases short, with 12 bases between. Germline lookup yields CDR1 LNHDA and CDR2 SQIVND (reference sequence). This chain's CDR3 is CASSRQTGAGANVLTF. The CDR3 nucleotides read TGTGCCAGTAGTAGGCAAACAGGTGCTGGGGCCAACGTCCTGACTTTC. The entire variable domain, with the rest obtained from reference TRBV19 and TRBJ2-6, is as follows: DGGITQSPKYLFRKEGQNVTLSCEQNLNHDAMYWYRQDPGQGLRLIYYSQIVNDFQKGDIAEGYSVSREKKESFPLTVTSAQKNPTAFYLCASSRQTGAGANVLTFGAGSRLTVL.

V is TRBV9 and J is TRBJ1-2, with a weak D call TRBD1 (5 bases). The germline V and J ends were trimmed by 3 bases and 0 bases, with 9 bases remaining between them. The CDR3 extends over 14 amino acids. Germline lookup yields CDR1 SGDLS and CDR2 YYNGEE. CDR3 sequence (DNA): TGTGCCAGCAGCGCCAGGACACCTAACTATGGCTACACCTTC. Translated: CASSARTPNYGYTF.

The rearrangement joins TRBV7-2 to TRBJ1-2; no clear D gene. Germline values: CDR1 SGHTA, CDR2 FQGNSA. V shed 1 base and J shed 7 bases, with 16 bases lying between them. The CDR3 loop spans 15 amino acids. CDR3 nucleotides: TGTGCCAGCAGCTTAGTTGAGGGATTCGGGGTTGGCTACACCTTC. This translates into CASSLVEGFGVGYTF.

The V and J genes are TRBV28 and TRBJ2-6; D gene ambiguous. The V end lost 6 bases, the J end lost 1 base, and 4 bases lay between the germline ends. Germline CDR1 reads MDHEN; CDR2 reads SYDVKM. CDR3 length: 13 amino acids. CDR3: CASRLSGANVLTF. The CDR3 DNA sequence: TGTGCCAGCAGGTTGTCTGGGGCCAACGTCCTGACTTTC. Full variable domain (outside the CDR3, taken from reference TRBV28 and TRBJ2-6): DVKVTQSSRYLVKRTGEKVFLECVQDMDHENMFWYRQDPGLGLRLIYFSYDVKMKEKGDIPEGYSVSREKKERFSLILESASTNQTSMYLCASRLSGANVLTFGAGSRLTVL.

The CDR3 region is CASTRDGDAEQPQHF. The CDR3 region has the DNA TGTGCCAGCACCCGGGACGGGGACGCAGAACAGCCCCAGCATTTT. The chain carries TRBV6-5 and TRBJ1-5; possibly TRBD1 for D (5 bases). Germline CDR1 MNHEY, CDR2 SVGAGI. The length of the CDR3 is 15 residues. V lost 7 bases and J lost 7, with 20 bases in between.

This chain links TRBV5-1 with TRBJ1-1, with 8 bases fitting TRBD1. Germline CDR1 reads SGHRS; CDR2 reads YFSETQ. This CDR3 comprises 16 residues. J gave up 0 bases and V 2 bases, and 6 bases lay outside the gene matches. The CDR3 region has the DNA TGCGCCAGCAGCTTAGGACAGGGAATGATGAACACTGAAGCTTTCTTT. This translates into CASSLGQGMMNTEAFF.

The chain uses TRBV7-6 and TRBJ2-5; 13 bases agree with TRBD2. There are 15 residues in the CDR3. The germline V gene has CDR1 SGHVS and CDR2 FNYEAQ. After removal of 3 bases from V and 5 bases from J, the junction contained 3 bases not matched to a gene. Here the CDR3 DNA reads TGTGCCAGCAGCTTGGGACTAGCGGGGAGTGAGACCCAGTACTTC. Amino acids: CASSLGLAGSETQYF.

The rearrangement uses TRBV27 and TRBJ2-3, with TRBD2 matching 15 bases. CDR3 length: 24 residues. Unmatched junction bases numbered 23, after V lost 0 bases and J lost 4 bases. Germline V gene lookup returns CDR1 MNHEY and CDR2 SMNVEV (reference sequence). CDR3 sequence (DNA): TGTGCCAGCAGTTTATCGGACTCGATTTGGACTAGCGGGGGGGCCGAGGTGGTGCCAGATACGCAGTATTTT. Translating gives CASSLSDSIWTSGGAEVVPDTQYF.

The genes are TRBV24-1 and TRBJ2-1, with TRBD2 matching 9 bases. CDR3 length: 17 residues. The V segment lost 3 bases and the J segment 2 bases; nucleotides outside the gene matches: 7. Germline V gene lookup returns CDR1 KGHDR and CDR2 SFDVKD. CDR3 sequence: CATSDQSSGDPYNEQFF. CDR3 in DNA: TGTGCCACCAGTGATCAATCTAGCGGGGATCCCTACAATGAGCAGTTCTTC.

The J gene is TRBJ1-3, the V gene TRBV5-6; D is unresolved. V dropped 6 bases and J dropped 1 base, with 8 bases sitting between them. Per germline, CDR1 SGHDT and CDR2 YYEEEE. The CDR3 consists of 13 residues. The DNA for the CDR3 is TGTGCCAGCACCCTAAGATCTGGAAACACCATATATTTT. Translating gives CASTLRSGNTIYF.

The gene calls are TRBV5-5 and TRBJ2-7; 8 positions match TRBD2. Losses at the gene ends were 0 bases for V and 7 bases for J; bases not matched to a gene: 6. The CDR3 length is 14 residues. CDR1 and CDR2 (germline): SGHKS, YYEKEE (reference sequence). The CDR3 loop reads CASSLVAGTREQYF. In nucleotides, the CDR3 is TGTGCCAGCAGCTTGGTAGCAGGGACTAGAGAGCAGTACTTC.

This chain uses TRBV5-1 with TRBJ1-1; weak D call: TRBD1 (5 bases). This CDR3 region has 15 residues. Germline assignment: CDR1 SGHRS and CDR2 YFSETQ. The germline V and J ends were trimmed by 4 bases and 0 bases, with 13 bases remaining between them. CDR3 protein: CASSQTGTVNTEAFF. CDR3 coding DNA: TGCGCCAGCAGCCAGACCGGGACCGTGAACACTGAAGCTTTCTTT.

The rearrangement joins TRBV10-1 to TRBJ2-1, with D unresolved. The CDR3 extends over 17 amino acids. Trimming pared 0 bases from V and 9 bases from J, leaving 21 bases between. Germline V gives CDR1 WNHNN, CDR2 SYGVQD (reference sequence). Here the CDR3 reads CASSESKGVRYWTEQFF. CDR3 DNA sequence: TGCGCCAGCAGTGAGTCGAAGGGCGTACGTTATTGGACTGAGCAGTTCTTC.

The CDR3 reads CASSLRAAGVATEAFF. CDR3 bases: TGTGCCAGCAGCTTGAGGGCGGCAGGGGTGGCCACTGAAGCTTTCTTT. The rearrangement links TRBV5-5 to TRBJ1-1, with TRBD1 as a possible D gene (6 bases). CDR3 length: 16 amino acids. With 1 base removed from V and 4 bases from J, the gap between germline ends came to 17 bases. Germline V CDR1 and CDR2: SGHKS, YYEKEE (reference sequence).

V and J are TRBV2 and TRBJ2-5; D ambiguous. This CDR3 has 11 amino acids. Germline V gene lookup returns CDR1 SNHLY and CDR2 FYNNEI. V was trimmed by 8 bases and J by 5 bases, leaving 9 bases between them. CDR3 loop: CASLLGETQYF. In DNA, the CDR3 is TGTGCCAGCTTGCTGGGGGAGACCCAGTACTTC. Supplemented by reference TRBV2 and TRBJ2-5, the full variable domain reads EPEVTQTPSHQVTQMGQEVILRCVPISNHLYFYWYRQILGQKVEFLVSFYNNEISEKSEIFDDQFSVERPDGSNFTLKIRSTKLEDSAMYFCASLLGETQYFGPGTRLLVL.

The chain combines TRBV7-8 with TRBJ1-1; 9 positions agree with TRBD1. The CDR3 length is 17 residues. V was clipped by 5 bases and J by 8 bases; unmatched bases: 18. CDR1 is SGHVS and CDR2 is FQNEAQ in the germline V gene. The CDR3 DNA is TGTGCCAGCAGCCGCAGCTTATCCCCACGGACAGGGGTCGAAGCTTTCTTT. Translated: CASSRSLSPRTGVEAFF.

This chain connects TRBV7-6 to TRBJ1-3, with D possibly TRBD1 on 5 matching bases. Germline CDR1 and CDR2: SGHVS and FNYEAQ. This CDR3 is 20 amino acids long. The germline V and J ends were trimmed by 5 bases and 3 bases, with 29 bases remaining between them. The CDR3 DNA sequence: TGTGCCAGCAGCGCCGGGTTCGGGGCCTTCCACTACCTGGGTGGAAACACCATATATTTT. Residues: CASSAGFGAFHYLGGNTIYF.

The chain employs TRBV28 and TRBJ1-6; possibly TRBD1 for D (6 bases). This CDR3 comprises 15 residues. Germline-derived CDR1 and CDR2 are MDHEN and SYDVKM. Trimming removed 2 bases from V and 6 bases from J, with 11 bases in between. The DNA of the CDR3 is TGTGCCAGCAGTTTACAGGGGAGGGGTAATTCACCCCTCCACTTT. The encoded protein is CASSLQGRGNSPLHF.

This clone was counted once. V and J are TRBV7-3 and TRBJ1-5, with D possibly matching TRBD1 (6 bases). The CDR3 consists of 15 residues. V was trimmed by 0 bases and J by 7 bases, leaving 13 bases between them. CDR1 SGHTA and CDR2 FQGTGA come from the germline V gene. This chain's CDR3 is CASSLTGGPGQPQHF. The CDR3 DNA reads as TGTGCCAGCAGCTTAACCGGGGGGCCGGGACAGCCCCAGCATTTT.

The chain couples TRBV12-3 or TRBV12-4 to TRBJ1-1, with D uncertain. V gave up 6 bases and J gave up 0 bases, with 8 bases separating them. The length of the CDR3 is 13 residues. The CDR3 DNA is TGTGCCAGCAGGAGAAACATGAACACTGAAGCTTTCTTT. Translating it yields CASRRNMNTEAFF.

A few counts support this clone. The rearrangement uses TRBV30 and TRBJ1-5; D uncertain. The ends were cut back, 1 base at V and 0 bases at J, with 4 bases in the middle. Germline lookup yields CDR1 GTSNPN and CDR2 SVGIG (reference sequence). The CDR3 covers 13 residues. The DNA of the CDR3 is TGTGCCTGGAGTGATCATAGCAATCAGCCCCAGCATTTT. Its translation: CAWSDHSNQPQHF.

This chain links TRBV27 with TRBJ2-6, with 9 bases aligning to TRBD1. Germline V gene sequence: CDR1 MNHEY, CDR2 SMNVEV (reference sequence). The CDR3 totals 17 residues. Unmatched junction bases numbered 3, after V lost 2 bases and J lost 1 base. This CDR3 reads CASSLGQGTSGANVLTF. The CDR3 nucleotides are TGTGCCAGCAGTTTAGGACAGGGGACTTCTGGGGCCAACGTCCTGACTTTC.

The chain recombines TRBV30 with TRBJ1-5, with unresolved D. V lost 2 bases and J lost 3, with 14 bases in between. Germline-derived CDR1 and CDR2 are GTSNPN and SVGIG (reference sequence). CDR3 size: 15 residues. The CDR3 spells CAWSIGGGPNQPQHF. The CDR3 DNA reads as TGTGCCTGGAGTATCGGTGGCGGTCCCAATCAGCCCCAGCATTTT.

This chain connects TRBV18 to TRBJ1-2, with unresolved D. The ends were cut back, 0 bases at V and 1 base at J, with 12 bases in the middle. The V gene's germline CDR1 is KGHSH and CDR2 LQKENI. The CDR3 runs 16 residues. CDR3 sequence reads: CASSPPDGYNNYGYTF. The CDR3 DNA sequence: TGTGCCAGCTCACCACCGGACGGATATAATAACTATGGCTACACCTTC.